These 16 T cell receptor beta chains were sequenced from one sample in a study of cytomegalovirus exposure and HLA in healthy donors. The PCR was carried out with 60 Vbeta primers and 13 Jbeta primers. Profiled with immunoSEQ multiplex PCR; TCRdb holds only in-frame clones, not every one. This table has just over 200,000 clones, around 80% appearing once. The sample was PBMCs. These TCRs come from a man aged 45-65 years in good health and CMV-seronegative.

The rearrangement uses TRBV11-2 and TRBJ2-7; perhaps TRBD2 as D (5 bases). The germline CDR1 and CDR2 sequences are SGHAT and FQNNGV. The V and J ends lost 4 bases and 2 bases respectively, with 15 bases between them. This CDR3 contains 15 residues. The CDR3 loop is CASSSFTGIAYEQYF. CDR3 coding DNA: TGTGCCAGCAGCTCCTTTACGGGGATCGCCTACGAGCAGTACTTC.

The rearrangement links TRBV5-1 to TRBJ2-3, with D possibly being TRBD1 (5 bases). The CDR3 has 16 amino acids. Deletions cut 0 bases from V and 3 bases from J, with 14 bases between. Germline V gene data show CDR1 as SGHRS and CDR2 as YFSETQ. This CDR3 reads CASSLEDTQSTDTQYF. CDR3 bases: TGCGCCAGCAGCTTGGAGGACACCCAATCGACAGATACGCAGTATTTT.

V gene TRBV28 combines with J gene TRBJ1-4, with TRBD1 matching 9 bases. J was trimmed by 6 bases and V by 6 bases; bases with no gene match: 5. The CDR3 runs 14 residues. From germline, CDR1 is MDHEN and CDR2 SYDVKM. CDR3 in DNA: TGTGCCAGCAGAACGACAGGGGGGCATGAAAAACTGTTTTTT. It translates to CASRTTGGHEKLFF.

The V and J genes are TRBV30 and TRBJ2-1, with a tentative D call TRBD2 (5 bases). Germline CDR1 reads GTSNPN; CDR2 reads SVGIG (reference sequence). The CDR3 covers 11 residues. V dropped 6 bases and J dropped 6 bases, with 9 bases sitting between them. For the CDR3, the DNA is TGTGCCTGCGGGGTCACCAATGAGCAGTTCTTC. Encoded protein: CACGVTNEQFF.

V gene TRBV10-3 combines with J gene TRBJ2-3, with no clear D. The CDR3 has 12 residues. Germline V CDR1 and CDR2: ENHRY, SYGVKD. Trimming removed 5 bases at V and 1 base at J, with 4 bases between. CDR3 protein: CAISSGTDTQYF. The CDR3 nucleotides read TGTGCCATCAGTTCGGGCACAGATACGCAGTATTTT.

The rearrangement links TRBV5-1 to TRBJ1-4, with 10 bases fitting TRBD1. V was clipped by 4 bases and J by 8 bases; unmatched bases: 8. This CDR3 spans 15 amino acids. Germline CDR1 SGHRS, CDR2 YFSETQ. CDR3 residues: CASSPSGTGVEKLFF. Written as DNA, the CDR3 is TGCGCCAGCAGCCCGTCCGGGACAGGGGTGGAAAAACTGTTTTTT.

The V call is TRBV18, the J call TRBJ2-4; 9 bases fit TRBD1. Germline V CDR1 and CDR2: KGHSH, LQKENI. Trimming at V came to 3 bases and at J to 2 bases, leaving 2 bases not matched to a gene. The CDR3 totals 15 residues. The CDR3 DNA reads TGTGCCAGCTCACCGGGACAGGGAACCAAAAACATTCAGTACTTC. Residues: CASSPGQGTKNIQYF.

The chain combines TRBV5-1 with TRBJ2-1; 8 bases match TRBD2. This CDR3 is built from 14 residues. After removal of 4 bases from V and 8 bases from J, the junction contained 8 bases not matched to a gene. Germline V gene lookup returns CDR1 SGHRS and CDR2 YFSETQ. The CDR3 spells CASSDHREGDEQFF. Written as DNA, the CDR3 is TGCGCCAGCAGCGATCACCGGGAGGGCGATGAGCAGTTCTTC.

In its sample, this clone was seen once. J is TRBJ2-3 and V is TRBV15; 8 nucleotides align to TRBD1. This CDR3 is built from 16 residues. V was pared by 3 bases and J by 10 bases, with 15 bases of the junction left unmatched. The V gene's germline CDR1 is LNHNV and CDR2 YYDKDF (reference sequence). The CDR3 sequence: CATSSARDRTPNPQYF. The CDR3 nucleotides are TGTGCCACCAGCAGCGCACGGGACAGGACCCCAAATCCGCAGTATTTT.

In DNA form, the CDR3 reads TGTGCCAGCAGCCCCGGACTTAGCGGAGACTACGAGCAGTACTTC. Amino acid sequence: CASSPGLSGDYEQYF. J is TRBJ2-5 and V is TRBV11-2, with a tentative D call TRBD2 (6 bases). Gene TRBJ2-7 matches the end of the DNA better, so the J call may be wrong. This CDR3 contains 15 residues. Germline V gene sequence: CDR1 SGHAT, CDR2 FQNNGV.

Here the CDR3 DNA reads TGTGCCAGCAGGGCCCCTGGCGGGAGGGATACGCAGTATTTT. It yields the protein CASRAPGGRDTQYF. The genes are TRBV28 and TRBJ2-3; 8 nucleotides agree with TRBD2. The CDR3 consists of 14 residues. The germline V gene has CDR1 MDHEN and CDR2 SYDVKM. With 6 bases clipped from V and 6 bases from J, the junction kept 8 bases outside the gene matches.

The chain uses TRBV6-5 and TRBJ2-7; 8 nucleotides match TRBD2. CDR1 MNHEY and CDR2 SVGAGI come from the germline V gene. After removal of 6 bases from V and 6 bases from J, the junction contained 13 bases not matched to a gene. The CDR3 runs to 15 residues. For the CDR3, the DNA is TGTGCCAGCAGCCTCGGGGGGAGCGGGAGTTTCGAGCAGTACTTC. Translating it yields CASSLGGSGSFEQYF.

The chain recombines TRBV2 with TRBJ2-5; perhaps TRBD1 as D (6 bases). Germline CDR1 SNHLY, CDR2 FYNNEI. The CDR3 sequence is 13 residues long. Trimming took off 5 bases at V and 9 bases at J, with 16 bases between the two ends. The CDR3 here is CASSLGTPMPQYF. The DNA for the CDR3 is TGTGCCAGCAGTCTAGGGACACCGATGCCCCAGTACTTC.

J is TRBJ2-7 and V is TRBV4-1; 8 positions agree with TRBD2. In germline, CDR1 is MGHRA, CDR2 YSYEKL. Germline trimming cut 4 bases from V and 10 bases from J; bases unmatched to any gene: 21. The CDR3 is made up of 17 amino acids. CDR3 region: CASSLMEGLEGVGAQYF. The CDR3 DNA sequence: TGCGCCAGCAGCCTAATGGAGGGACTAGAGGGAGTTGGGGCCCAGTACTTC.

The CDR3 DNA sequence: TGTGCCAGCAGTGATATTGGACTAGCGGGAGGGTCTTACACAGATACGCAGTATTTT. This encodes CASSDIGLAGGSYTDTQYF. The chain is built from TRBV2 and TRBJ2-3, with 15 bases identical to TRBD2. From germline, CDR1 is SNHLY and CDR2 FYNNEI. The V segment lost 3 bases and the J segment 2 bases; nucleotides outside the gene matches: 9. The CDR3 covers 19 residues. Full variable domain (outside the CDR3, taken from reference TRBV2 and TRBJ2-3): EPEVTQTPSHQVTQMGQEVILRCVPISNHLYFYWYRQILGQKVEFLVSFYNNEISEKSEIFDDQFSVERPDGSNFTLKIRSTKLEDSAMYFCASSDIGLAGGSYTDTQYFGPGTRLTVL.

The chain combines TRBV20-1 with TRBJ1-1; maybe TRBD1 (6 bases). In germline, CDR1 is DFQATT, CDR2 SNEGSKA (reference sequence). This CDR3 comprises 11 residues. Trimming removed 3 bases from V and 8 bases from J, with 10 bases in between. CDR3 sequence: CSARLDREAFF. The CDR3 DNA is TGCAGTGCTAGGCTCGACAGGGAAGCTTTCTTT.